This TCR beta chain derives from a study of T cell changes during pregnancy in multiple sclerosis. Sequencing used immunoSEQ multiplex PCR; TCRdb keeps in-frame clones, though not all of them. The sample shows under 25,000 clones, roughly 84% of them seen only once. Germline assignment: CDR1 MNHNY and CDR2 SVGAGI (reference sequence). This CDR3 has 16 residues. Trimming took 0 bases from V and 6 from J, leaving 14 bases between them. This chain links TRBV6-6 with TRBJ1-4; unclear D gene. The specimen comprised CD8+ T cells from peripheral blood mononuclear cells, sampled after pregnancy. The receptor was isolated from a female donor with multiple sclerosis, enrolled in a pregnancy study. CDR3 DNA: TGTGCCAGCAGTTACTCATTGACTCCGCGGGATGAAAAACTGTTTTTT. Protein product: CASSYSLTPRDEKLFF.